This TCR beta chain stems from a study of blood T cells in healthy people across ages. As for the study in general: With template switching, about one barcoded beta molecule was captured per two T cells.

The germline V gene has CDR1 WSHSY and CDR2 SAAADI. The V end was cut by 8 bases, the J end by 0 bases, with 17 bases between. There are 16 residues in the CDR3. Donors were healthy Caucasian individuals from Russia aged about 6 to 90. With a J-beta primer mix and a sample-barcoded 5' primer, a second PCR ran about 6 to 11 cycles. Each CDR3 protein is one row after TCRdb ran MiXCR on the 5' RACE reads. This table has over 1,200,000 distinct CDR3 sequences, almost 60% appearing once. Sequencing used blood. This TCR was recovered from a man in his late teens or twenties in good health. V is TRBV10-2 and J is TRBJ2-1; tentatively, D is TRBD2 (7 bases). DNA for the CDR3: TGCGCCAGCGCGGATGCCCGGGGGGCCTCCTACAATGAGCAGTTCTTC. As protein: CASADARGASYNEQFF.